These T cell receptor beta chains were read from a single sample in a study of blood T cell repertoires in COVID-19. The protocol was immunoSEQ multiplex PCR, while the TCRdb copy is restricted to in-frame clones and leaves out a portion. The repertoire consists of 68,000 or so clones, with around 83% occurring once and the leading ten covering over 4%. What was sequenced was peripheral blood. The origin of the receptors is a man in his fifties or sixties with acute or convalescent COVID-19. Both conserved end residues are part of each CDR3. The order of the fields is D gene, J gene, V gene, clone size, CDR3 protein, CDR3 DNA. D genes are given only for firm matches. Size is omitted from some rows. Given values are once, few, many or a class for expanded clones.

d_call: TRBD1
j_call: TRBJ1-2
v_call: TRBV4-2
clone_size: -
cdr3_aa: CASSQHDGGQGLYGYTF
cdr3_nt: TGTGCCAGCAGCCAACATGACGGGGGACAGGGTCTCTATGGCTACACCTTC

d_call: TRBD1
j_call: TRBJ1-6
v_call: TRBV5-5
clone_size: -
cdr3_aa: CASSPWTGANSPLHF
cdr3_nt: TGTGCCAGCAGCCCCTGGACAGGAGCGAATTCACCCCTCCACTTT

d_call: TRBD1
j_call: TRBJ1-1
v_call: TRBV5-1
clone_size: -
cdr3_aa: CASSLVEGGRAEAFF
cdr3_nt: TGCGCCAGCAGCTTGGTTGAAGGGGGCAGGGCTGAAGCTTTCTTT

d_call: TRBD1
j_call: TRBJ1-1
v_call: TRBV11-2
clone_size: -
cdr3_aa: CASSYELPGQALEAFF
cdr3_nt: TGTGCCAGCAGCTACGAGCTTCCGGGACAGGCTCTTGAAGCTTTCTTT

d_call: TRBD2
j_call: TRBJ2-1
v_call: TRBV6-6
clone_size: -
cdr3_aa: CASSSRGSGINEQFF
cdr3_nt: TGTGCCAGCAGTTCCCGTGGTAGCGGGATCAATGAGCAGTTCTTC

d_call: -
j_call: TRBJ1-5
v_call: TRBV2
clone_size: -
cdr3_aa: CASTEDTQPQHF
cdr3_nt: TGTGCCAGCACCGAGGACACTCAGCCCCAGCATTTT

d_call: -
j_call: TRBJ1-2
v_call: TRBV7-9
clone_size: -
cdr3_aa: CASSANDRRYGYTF
cdr3_nt: TGTGCCAGCAGCGCGAATGACAGGAGGTATGGCTACACCTTC

d_call: -
j_call: TRBJ2-7
v_call: TRBV6-4
clone_size: -
cdr3_aa: CASSGQRLGGEQYF
cdr3_nt: TGTGCCAGCAGTGGGCAGCGGCTTGGGGGGGAGCAGTACTTC

d_call: TRBD2
j_call: TRBJ2-5
v_call: TRBV3-1/TRBV3-2
clone_size: once
cdr3_aa: CASSLAGGFQETQYF
cdr3_nt: TGTGCCAGCAGCCTTGCGGGAGGATTCCAAGAGACCCAGTACTTC

d_call: -
j_call: TRBJ1-1
v_call: TRBV2
clone_size: -
cdr3_aa: CASSDFQSGTEAFF
cdr3_nt: TGTGCCAGCAGTGATTTCCAGTCGGGCACTGAAGCTTTCTTT

d_call: TRBD1
j_call: TRBJ2-7
v_call: TRBV3-1/TRBV3-2
clone_size: -
cdr3_aa: CASSQSGTGVYEQYF
cdr3_nt: TGTGCCAGCAGCCAATCGGGGACAGGGGTTTACGAGCAGTACTTC

d_call: -
j_call: TRBJ2-3
v_call: TRBV10-1
clone_size: -
cdr3_aa: CASSDLGRETQYF
cdr3_nt: TGCGCCAGCAGTGATTTGGGGCGGGAAACGCAGTATTTT

d_call: -
j_call: TRBJ1-2
v_call: TRBV7-9
clone_size: -
cdr3_aa: CASSPGHPNYGYTF
cdr3_nt: TGTGCCAGCAGCCCGGGACACCCTAACTATGGCTACACCTTC

d_call: TRBD1
j_call: TRBJ1-3
v_call: TRBV2
clone_size: -
cdr3_aa: CASSEFGTVPSGNTIYF
cdr3_nt: TGTGCCAGCAGTGAATTCGGGACAGTCCCCTCTGGAAACACCATATATTTT

d_call: -
j_call: TRBJ1-6
v_call: TRBV5-6
clone_size: -
cdr3_aa: CASNVGRLATYNSPLHF
cdr3_nt: TGTGCCAGCAACGTCGGCAGACTAGCCACCTATAATTCACCCCTCCACTTT

d_call: -
j_call: TRBJ2-7
v_call: TRBV18
clone_size: -
cdr3_aa: CASSPPTVPTYEQYF
cdr3_nt: TGTGCCAGCTCACCACCCACAGTACCCACCTACGAGCAGTACTTC

d_call: -
j_call: TRBJ2-3
v_call: TRBV6-6
clone_size: -
cdr3_aa: CASSYLQGNTDTQYF
cdr3_nt: TGTGCCAGCAGTTACCTCCAGGGAAACACAGATACGCAGTATTTT

d_call: TRBD2
j_call: TRBJ2-1
v_call: TRBV7-3
clone_size: -
cdr3_aa: CASSPTSGKQFF
cdr3_nt: TGTGCCAGCAGTCCGACTAGCGGGAAGCAGTTCTTC